The 15 T cell receptor beta chains reported below all come from one sample, sequenced in a study of cytomegalovirus exposure and HLA in healthy donors. PCR employed 60 Vbeta and 13 Jbeta primers. Measured with immunoSEQ multiplex PCR; TCRdb has only the in-frame clones, and not every one. The table has 100,000 or so clones, 80% seen once. Sequenced input: PBMCs. All receptors derive from a man under 40 in good health and CMV-seronegative.

The chain joins TRBV5-1 to TRBJ1-2, with D possibly TRBD1 on 6 matching bases. Trimming removed 4 bases at V and 2 bases at J, with 9 bases between. This CDR3 contains 13 residues. Germline values: CDR1 SGHRS, CDR2 YFSETQ. Here the CDR3 DNA reads TGCGCCAGCAGCCCGGACAGAAACTATGGCTACACCTTC. Residues: CASSPDRNYGYTF.

This chain joins TRBV6-5 and TRBJ1-2; no definite D call. Trimming left V 7 bases short and J 4 bases short, with 16 bases between. This CDR3 is built from 14 residues. Germline V lookup: CDR1 MNHEY, CDR2 SVGAGI. CDR3 coding DNA: TGTGCCAGCAAGTTACGGGAGGTCGGCTATGGCTACACCTTC. Amino acid sequence: CASKLREVGYGYTF.

The genes are TRBV11-2 and TRBJ2-5; D is unclear. Germline-derived CDR1 and CDR2 are SGHAT and FQNNGV. There are 17 residues in the CDR3. Trimming cost V 0 bases and J 4 bases, with 18 bases left between them. The DNA of the CDR3 is TGTGCCAGCAGCTTAGAGTTTAAAATTTATCCCCCAGAGACCCAGTACTTC. It specifies CASSLEFKIYPPETQYF.

The chain has TRBV5-1 and TRBJ1-5; D is perhaps TRBD1 (5 bases). V shed 5 bases and J shed 1 base, with 16 bases lying between them. The CDR3 totals 16 residues. The germline CDR1 and CDR2 sequences are SGHRS and YFSETQ. CDR3 protein: CASSLSPGISNQPQHF. In DNA, the CDR3 is TGCGCCAGCAGTCTGTCCCCAGGGATAAGCAATCAGCCCCAGCATTTT.

The rearrangement joins TRBV7-6 to TRBJ1-3; tentative D call: TRBD1 (6 bases). V shed 5 bases and J shed 0 bases, with 11 bases lying between them. The length of the CDR3 is 15 residues. Germline CDR1 SGHVS, CDR2 FNYEAQ. For the CDR3, the DNA is TGTGCCAGCAGCCCCCGGGACACCTCTGGAAACACCATATATTTT. Its protein is CASSPRDTSGNTIYF.

This clone was found a few times. The chain is built from TRBV4-1 and TRBJ1-1, with 12 nucleotides matching TRBD1. The V segment lost 2 bases and the J segment 4 bases; nucleotides outside the gene matches: 8. CDR1 and CDR2 from the germline V gene are MGHRA and YSYEKL. The CDR3 contains 17 residues. The DNA for the CDR3 is TGCGCCAGCAGCCAATTGGGACAGGGGGCTATCTTCACTGAAGCTTTCTTT. This codes for CASSQLGQGAIFTEAFF.

This chain uses TRBV10-2 with TRBJ1-5; no reliable D call. This CDR3 spans 17 amino acids. Germline values: CDR1 WSHSY, CDR2 SAAADI. V was clipped by 0 bases and J by 4 bases, with 16 bases between them. The CDR3 region is CASSESIWTGSNQPQHF. The CDR3 coding sequence is TGCGCCAGCAGTGAGTCTATTTGGACCGGGAGTAATCAGCCCCAGCATTTT.

The chain joins TRBV5-1 to TRBJ1-4; 9 bases fit TRBD1. This CDR3 is 15 amino acids long. Germline-derived CDR1 and CDR2 are SGHRS and YFSETQ. J gave up 6 bases and V 3 bases, and 6 bases lay outside the gene matches. DNA for the CDR3: TGCGCCAGCAGCTCGAGGACAGGGGCGGATGAAAAACTGTTTTTT. As protein: CASSSRTGADEKLFF.

The chain has TRBV9 and TRBJ2-7, with unresolved D. Looked up from germline, CDR1 is SGDLS and CDR2 is YYNGEE. This CDR3 is 13 amino acids long. V lost 2 bases and J 6 bases, leaving 12 bases between the germline ends. CDR3 sequence: CASSVSRGGEQYF. Here the CDR3 DNA reads TGTGCCAGCAGCGTCAGTAGAGGTGGCGAGCAGTACTTC.

The CDR3 sequence is CSVRTGNDNQPQHF. CDR3 nucleotide sequence: TGCAGCGTTCGGACAGGGAACGACAATCAGCCCCAGCATTTT. This rearrangement joins TRBV29-1 to TRBJ1-5; 8 bases match TRBD1. The CDR3 sequence is 14 residues long. The ends lost 5 bases at V and 3 bases at J; junction bases unmatched: 6. Germline assignment: CDR1 SQVTM and CDR2 ANQGSEA.

J is TRBJ1-4 and V is TRBV15; 7 bases map to TRBD1. Germline CDR1 LNHNV, CDR2 YYDKDF (reference sequence). V was pared by 1 base and J by 7 bases, with 3 bases of the junction left unmatched. This CDR3 has 14 amino acids. CDR3 loop: CATSRGAGGEKLFF. CDR3 nucleotides: TGTGCCACCAGCAGAGGTGCAGGGGGTGAAAAACTGTTTTTT.

CDR3 nucleotides: TGTGCCAGCAGCCCCCCACTAGGATTCTCTGAAGCTTTCTTT. It yields the protein CASSPPLGFSEAFF. The rearrangement joins TRBV7-9 to TRBJ1-1; D call uncertain. From germline, CDR1 is SEHNR and CDR2 FQNEAQ (reference sequence). Between the trimmed V and J ends, which lost 5 bases and 6 bases, there was a span of 16 bases. CDR3 length equals 14 residues. The complete variable domain, with remaining parts taken from reference TRBV7-9 and TRBJ1-1, reads DTGVSQNPRHKITKRGQNVTFRCDPISEHNRLYWYRQTLGQGPEFLTYFQNEAQLEKSRLLSDRFSAERPKGSFSTLEIQRTEQGDSAMYLCASSPPLGFSEAFFGQGTRLTVV.

The chain recombines TRBV7-2 with TRBJ2-7, with 8 bases fitting TRBD1. J lost 12 bases, V lost 5 bases, and 18 bases had no gene match. The CDR3 is made up of 15 amino acids. The germline CDR1 and CDR2 sequences are SGHTA and FQGNSA. The CDR3 here is CASSPRRTGLSGAYF. The CDR3 DNA sequence: TGTGCCAGCAGCCCACGAAGGACAGGGCTCTCAGGGGCGTACTTC. The full variable domain, its missing parts supplied by reference TRBV7-2 and TRBJ2-7, is GAGVSQSPSNKVTEKGKDVELRCDPISGHTALYWYRQSLGQGLEFLIYFQGNSAPDKSGLPSDRFSAERTGGSVSTLTIQRTQQEDSAVYLCASSPRRTGLSGAYFGPGTRLTVT.

This clone occurred a few times. This chain joins TRBV14 and TRBJ2-2; 10 nucleotides align to TRBD1. V lost 3 bases and J lost 3; bases outside the gene matches: 7. Germline CDR1 is SGHDN and CDR2 is FVKESK. This CDR3 has 17 amino acids. CDR3 residues: CASSQRQGAVDTGELFF. The CDR3 nucleotides read TGTGCCAGCAGCCAGAGACAGGGGGCGGTCGACACCGGGGAGCTGTTTTTT.

The chain couples TRBV27 to TRBJ1-6; TRBD1 matches at 7 bases. Trimming took 5 bases from V and 8 from J; bases not matched to a gene: 9. The CDR3 spans 15 residues. Germline values: CDR1 MNHEY, CDR2 SMNVEV (reference sequence). The CDR3 bases are TGTGCCAGCAGTCAACGCCGGGACAGAGATTCACCCCTCCACTTT. It translates to CASSQRRDRDSPLHF.